This TCR beta chain was captured in a study of blood T cell repertoires in COVID-19. About the study: Acute and convalescent COVID-19 specimens originated in the United States, Italy and Spain. PBMCs, B-cell-depleted T cells, or T cells provided the cDNA or gDNA that made up the material.

In this sample, this clone turned up once. The V end lost 3 bases, the J end lost 6 bases, and 9 bases lay between the germline ends. This CDR3 contains 13 residues. Germline-derived CDR1 and CDR2 are SNHLY and FYNNEI. Methods used by the authors: Amplification from reference gene primers served as the basis for estimated nucleated cell counts. The protocol was immunoSEQ multiplex PCR, while the TCRdb copy is restricted to in-frame clones and leaves out a portion. V, J and clone size were drawn from that table, and D and trimming were deduced from the DNA. The sample lists about 490,000 clones, roughly 88% occurring once.

The chain is built from TRBV2 and TRBJ2-1, with D hard to call. Sequenced input: peripheral blood. This sequence was found in a human donor in a cohort sampled during active COVID-19. The CDR3 loop reads CASSEPTPNEQFF. Here the CDR3 DNA reads TGTGCCAGCAGTGAGCCGACTCCCAATGAGCAGTTCTTC.